Here is one T cell receptor (beta chain) with its context. Its antigen is unidentified. This specimen belongs to a study of blood T cells in healthy people across ages. Study-level results: The long-lived group displayed more naive CD4+ cells, plus higher diversity, than the aged donors did.

The CDR3 length is 21 residues. Between the trimmed V and J ends, which lost 1 base and 0 bases, there was a span of 22 bases. A sample-barcoded 5' primer and a J-beta primer mix were used in a second PCR of roughly 7 to 11 cycles. TCRdb analysed the 5' RACE reads with MiXCR anew, one entry per CDR3 protein. The sample lists some 940,000 distinct CDR3 sequences; 25% to 30% were seen once. Each donor was a healthy Caucasian individual from Russia, aged roughly 6 to 100. These data were also filed under a second study, of T cells of mothers and their children. From that study: Reads recorded for TCR beta CDR3 numbered over 8 million per mother and several million per child.

V usage is TRBV12-3 or TRBV12-4 and J usage is TRBJ2-6; possibly TRBD1 for D (6 bases). This sequence originates from a woman aged 40 to 55 in good health. Sequenced: blood. CDR3 nucleotides: TGTGCCAGCAGTTTAGAGGGATTATGGGACACGGAGCGCTCTGGGGCCAACGTCCTGACTTTC. Translated, it gives CASSLEGLWDTERSGANVLTF.